The 6 T cell receptor beta chains in this list originate from one sample, sequenced in a study of cytomegalovirus exposure and HLA in healthy donors. PCR used 60 Vbeta primers and 13 Jbeta primers. Assay used: immunoSEQ multiplex PCR; TCRdb lists only in-frame clones, some missing. This table has under 140,000 clones, more than 75% appearing once. Sequences were obtained from PBMCs. All receptors come from a man aged 35 to 55 in good health and CMV-seronegative.

The genes are TRBV19 and TRBJ1-3; TRBD1 might be the D (5 bases). CDR1 LNHDA and CDR2 SQIVND come from the germline V gene (reference sequence). Trimming removed 5 bases from V and 3 bases from J, with 17 bases in between. This CDR3 region has 16 residues. CDR3 sequence (DNA): TGTGCCAGTAGTCCCTTAAGGGGCTCGCTTGGAAACACCATATATTTT. This encodes CASSPLRGSLGNTIYF.

The J gene is TRBJ1-6, the V gene TRBV9, with TRBD1 identical over 7 bases. J was trimmed by 9 bases and V by 3 bases; bases with no gene match: 6. The CDR3 sequence is 14 residues long. Germline V gene data show CDR1 as SGDLS and CDR2 as YYNGEE. CDR3 in amino acids: CASSDWDSLSPLHF. The CDR3 coding sequence is TGTGCCAGCAGCGACTGGGACAGCCTTTCACCCCTCCACTTT.

V usage is TRBV5-6 and J usage is TRBJ1-3, with D tentatively TRBD1 (6 bases). Germline V gives CDR1 SGHDT, CDR2 YYEEEE. V lost 0 bases and J 1 base, leaving 8 bases between the germline ends. The CDR3 spans 15 residues. The CDR3 sequence is CASSLAGTSGNTIYF. The CDR3 DNA is TGTGCCAGCAGCTTGGCCGGGACATCTGGAAACACCATATATTTT. The full variable domain, with the rest looked up from reference TRBV5-6 and TRBJ1-3, is DAGVTQSPTHLIKTRGQQVTLRCSPKSGHDTVSWYQQALGQGPQFIFQYYEEEERQRGNFPDRFSGHQFPNYSSELNVNALLLGDSALYLCASSLAGTSGNTIYFGEGSWLTVV.

The chain uses TRBV7-9 and TRBJ1-2, with 7 bases fitting TRBD1. The CDR3 runs to 12 residues. The V gene end was trimmed by 7 bases and the J gene end by 6 bases; junction bases not matched to a gene: 5. Germline loops: CDR1 SEHNR, CDR2 FQNEAQ (reference sequence). In DNA form, the CDR3 reads TGTGCCAGCACCTTGACAGGGCATGGCTACACCTTC. Its translation: CASTLTGHGYTF.

CDR3 sequence: CASSEWSGFSETQYF. CDR3 DNA: TGTGCCAGCAGTGAATGGTCAGGGTTCTCAGAGACCCAGTACTTC. V usage is TRBV2 and J usage is TRBJ2-5; TRBD1 might be the D (5 bases). Germline CDR1 SNHLY, CDR2 FYNNEI. The CDR3 sequence is 15 residues long. Trimming shortened V by 2 bases and J by 4 bases, and 14 bases separated the two germline ends.

In DNA form, the CDR3 reads TGCGCCAGCAGCCTTGGAGGACTAGCGGGGGGTCGGCGGGAGACCCAGTACTTC. Its protein is CASSLGGLAGGRRETQYF. The rearrangement links TRBV5-1 to TRBJ2-5, with 14 bases fitting TRBD2. The germline V gene has CDR1 SGHRS and CDR2 YFSETQ. V shed 4 bases and J 5 bases; nucleotides not matched to a gene: 13. The CDR3 consists of 18 residues.